The next 21 T cell receptor beta chains were all read from a single sample in a study of CD8 T cells in Susac syndrome. Random hexamers served to reverse transcribe roughly 0.45 to 1 ug RNA. TCRdb re-called the immunoSEQ multiplex PCR reads with MiXCR, one entry per CDR3 protein. The table includes roughly 130,000 distinct CDR3 sequences, about 96% detected once. The sample was CD4+ T cells from PBMCs. These receptors were obtained from a human donor in good health.

The chain joins TRBV7-2 to TRBJ2-1; the match to TRBD2 covers 12 bases. There are 15 residues in the CDR3. V was pared by 6 bases and J by 5 bases, with 5 bases of the junction left unmatched. CDR1 SGHTA and CDR2 FQGNSA come from the germline V gene. Written as DNA, the CDR3 is TGTGCCAGCAGTCCATGGACTAGCGGGAACAATGAGCAGTTCTTC. Translation: CASSPWTSGNNEQFF.

The V and J genes are TRBV23-1 and TRBJ1-2; 8 bases agree with TRBD1. TRBV23-1 is known as an ORF, though its function is uncertain. The CDR3 has 18 amino acids. V lost 0 bases, J lost 4 bases, and 13 bases stayed unmatched. This CDR3 reads CASSQSISGGNRSYGYTF. CDR3 coding DNA: TGCGCCAGCAGTCAATCCATTTCAGGGGGCAACCGGAGCTATGGCTACACCTTC.

The chain recombines TRBV29-1 with TRBJ2-5; D is ambiguous. V was trimmed by 7 bases and J by 2 bases, leaving 14 bases between them. The CDR3 is 13 residues long. The germline V gene has CDR1 SQVTM and CDR2 ANQGSEA. CDR3 residues: CSARGRFQETQYF. For the CDR3, the DNA is TGCAGCGCCCGTGGCCGATTTCAAGAGACCCAGTACTTC.

In DNA form, the CDR3 reads TGCGCCAGCAGCGGGTTAGCGGGATCATTGGATACGCAGTATTTT. Its protein product is CASSGLAGSLDTQYF. The chain employs TRBV5-1 and TRBJ2-3, with 8 bases that match TRBD2. CDR3 length equals 15 residues. V lost 4 bases to trimming and J lost 6 bases; unmatched junction nucleotides: 10. Germline V gene sequence: CDR1 SGHRS, CDR2 YFSETQ.

The chain combines TRBV6-1 with TRBJ1-5; 7 nucleotides line up with TRBD1. The germline V gene encodes CDR1 MNHNS and CDR2 SASEGT. Trimming took 7 bases from V and 1 from J; bases not matched to a gene: 7. The CDR3 is 15 amino acids. CDR3: CASTLGTVSNQPQHF. CDR3 coding DNA: TGTGCCAGCACCCTTGGGACAGTCAGCAATCAGCCCCAGCATTTT.

In DNA form, the CDR3 reads TGTGCCACCAGTGAACAGGGACGGGCCAAAAACATTCAGTACTTC. As protein: CATSEQGRAKNIQYF. The V and J genes are TRBV24-1 and TRBJ2-4, with D possibly matching TRBD1 (6 bases). The germline V gene has CDR1 KGHDR and CDR2 SFDVKD. The CDR3 is 15 amino acids. V lost 4 bases and J lost 1, with 10 bases in between.

J is TRBJ2-1 and V is TRBV19; 14 bases line up with TRBD2. The CDR3 has 16 amino acids. Germline lookup yields CDR1 LNHDA and CDR2 SQIVND (reference sequence). Trimming removed 2 bases from V and 8 bases from J; junction bases left unmatched: 5. This CDR3 reads CASSISGTSGRDEQFF. The CDR3 nucleotides read TGTGCCAGTAGTATAAGCGGGACTAGCGGGAGAGATGAGCAGTTCTTC.

This chain joins TRBV10-2 and TRBJ2-5, with D perhaps given as TRBD1 or TRBD2 (5 bases each). The V and J ends lost 4 bases and 4 bases respectively, with 16 bases between them. The germline CDR1 and CDR2 sequences are WSHSY and SAAADI. This CDR3 has 15 amino acids. The CDR3 nucleotides are TGCGCCAGCAGTGGTCATCCGGGGCGCCTAGAGACCCAGTACTTC. This codes for CASSGHPGRLETQYF.

This chain connects TRBV29-1 to TRBJ2-5; TRBD1 might be the D (7 bases). Trimming stripped 4 bases from V and 4 bases from J, with 19 bases between. The V gene's germline CDR1 is SQVTM and CDR2 ANQGSEA. This CDR3 is 15 amino acids long. CDR3 sequence reads: CSVAPNGGGRETQYF. For the CDR3, the DNA is TGCAGCGTTGCCCCAAACGGAGGGGGCAGAGAGACCCAGTACTTC.

The V call is TRBV3-1, the J call TRBJ2-1; 8 nucleotides match TRBD2. The V gene end was trimmed by 0 bases and the J gene end by 8 bases; junction bases not matched to a gene: 9. Looked up from germline, CDR1 is LGHDT and CDR2 is YNNKEL (reference sequence). CDR3 length: 16 residues. The DNA of the CDR3 is TGTGCCAGCAGCCAAGATACGAGCGGGGGATGGGATGAGCAGTTCTTC. Its translation is CASSQDTSGGWDEQFF.

J is TRBJ2-3 and V is TRBV3-1; TRBD1 aligns across 11 bases. Germline CDR1 is LGHDT and CDR2 is YNNKEL (reference sequence). This CDR3 region has 17 residues. With V trimmed by 0 bases and J by 5 bases, 7 bases remained unmatched. The CDR3 bases are TGTGCCAGCAGCCAAGAGTTGGGACAGGGGGGTTTAGATACGCAGTATTTT. This sequence encodes CASSQELGQGGLDTQYF.

The V gene is TRBV20-1, the J gene TRBJ2-4; 9 bases are shared with TRBD2. The CDR3 is 15 amino acids. With 4 bases clipped from V and 5 bases from J, the junction kept 9 bases outside the gene matches. Germline loops: CDR1 DFQATT, CDR2 SNEGSKA (reference sequence). CDR3 nucleotides: TGCAGTGCTACGCGGGGGGGCGGGGTCCAAAACATTCAGTACTTC. Translating it yields CSATRGGGVQNIQYF.

The chain uses TRBV29-1 and TRBJ2-5; the D gene is possibly TRBD2 (6 bases). CDR1 and CDR2 (germline): SQVTM, ANQGSEA. V lost 2 bases and J lost 4, with 11 bases in between. This CDR3 has 13 residues. The CDR3 protein is CSVEKGGAETQYF. The CDR3 bases are TGCAGCGTTGAAAAAGGCGGGGCAGAGACCCAGTACTTC.

The chain recombines TRBV5-1 with TRBJ1-3; 7 bases match TRBD1. J lost 2 bases, V lost 3 bases, and 5 bases had no gene match. The CDR3 covers 15 residues. Germline lookup yields CDR1 SGHRS and CDR2 YFSETQ. The CDR3 DNA is TGCGCCAGCAGCTCGGTCGGGACAGCTGGAAACACCATATATTTT. This codes for CASSSVGTAGNTIYF.

The CDR3 region is CASIRDSNQPQHF. As DNA, the CDR3 is TGTGCCAGCATTAGGGATAGCAATCAGCCCCAGCATTTT. The gene calls are TRBV12-3 or TRBV12-4 and TRBJ1-5, with unresolved D. The CDR3 consists of 13 residues. With 7 bases removed from V and 0 bases from J, the gap between germline ends came to 7 bases.

V usage is TRBV7-2 and J usage is TRBJ1-5, with D unresolved. V was pared by 7 bases and J by 9 bases, with 22 bases between. Germline CDR1 SGHTA, CDR2 FQGNSA. The CDR3 covers 15 residues. The CDR3 is CASTPEGQVIWPQHF. Written as DNA, the CDR3 is TGTGCCAGCACCCCCGAAGGGCAGGTCATTTGGCCCCAGCATTTT.

The table lists this clonotype with a count of one. The CDR3 reads CASARGDTGANVLTF. CDR3 nucleotide sequence: TGTGCCAGCGCAAGGGGGGATACTGGGGCCAACGTCCTGACTTTC. This sequence joins TRBV18 and TRBJ2-6, with D possibly called TRBD1 or TRBD2 (6 bases each). V lost 8 bases and J lost 2, with 13 bases in between. CDR3 size: 15 residues. The germline CDR1 and CDR2 sequences are KGHSH and LQKENI.

This rearrangement joins TRBV12-3 or TRBV12-4 to TRBJ2-7; a possible D gene is TRBD1 (6 bases). The CDR3 length is 14 residues. V was pared by 10 bases and J by 0 bases, with 16 bases between. CDR3 residues: CATSTGHSSYEQYF. Here the CDR3 DNA reads TGTGCCACCTCAACGGGACACAGCTCCTACGAGCAGTACTTC.

V gene TRBV28 combines with J gene TRBJ2-5; D assignment may be TRBD1 or TRBD2 (5 bases each). Germline V lookup: CDR1 MDHEN, CDR2 SYDVKM. V lost 3 bases and J lost 0, with 11 bases in between. CDR3 size: 15 residues. As DNA, the CDR3 is TGTGCCAGCAGTTTGGGACCCTCGTACCAAGAGACCCAGTACTTC. This sequence encodes CASSLGPSYQETQYF.

This clonotype was counted a single time. The J gene is TRBJ2-1, the V gene TRBV20-1; unclear D gene. The V and J ends lost 7 bases and 8 bases respectively, with 12 bases between them. The V gene's germline CDR1 is DFQATT and CDR2 SNEGSKA (reference sequence). CDR3 length: 11 amino acids. In DNA, the CDR3 is TGCAGTGGACAAATAGTTCATGAGCAGTTCTTC. It translates to CSGQIVHEQFF.

This clonotype appeared a single time. The V call is TRBV28, the J call TRBJ2-7; 8 bases are shared with TRBD2. CDR1 MDHEN and CDR2 SYDVKM come from the germline V gene. V lost 6 bases and J lost 5; bases outside the gene matches: 6. The CDR3 covers 13 residues. The CDR3 spells CASSRGGIDEQYF. The CDR3 coding sequence is TGTGCCAGCAGCCGGGGGGGGATCGACGAGCAGTACTTC.